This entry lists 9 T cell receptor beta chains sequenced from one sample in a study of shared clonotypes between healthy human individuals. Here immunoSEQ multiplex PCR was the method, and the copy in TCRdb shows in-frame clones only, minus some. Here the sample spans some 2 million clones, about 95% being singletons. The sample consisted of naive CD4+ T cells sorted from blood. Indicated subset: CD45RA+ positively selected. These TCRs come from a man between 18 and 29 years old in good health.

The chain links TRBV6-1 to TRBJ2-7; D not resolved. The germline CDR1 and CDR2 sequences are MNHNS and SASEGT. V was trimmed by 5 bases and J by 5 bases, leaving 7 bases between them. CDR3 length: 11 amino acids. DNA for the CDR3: TGTGCCAGCAGTTATTACGACGAGCAGTACTTC. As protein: CASSYYDEQYF.

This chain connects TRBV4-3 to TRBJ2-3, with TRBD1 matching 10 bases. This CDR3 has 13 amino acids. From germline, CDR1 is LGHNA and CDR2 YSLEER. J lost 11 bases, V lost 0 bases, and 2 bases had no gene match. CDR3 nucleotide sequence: TGCGCCAGCAGCCAAGATTGGACAGGGGGGCAGTATTTT. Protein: CASSQDWTGGQYF.

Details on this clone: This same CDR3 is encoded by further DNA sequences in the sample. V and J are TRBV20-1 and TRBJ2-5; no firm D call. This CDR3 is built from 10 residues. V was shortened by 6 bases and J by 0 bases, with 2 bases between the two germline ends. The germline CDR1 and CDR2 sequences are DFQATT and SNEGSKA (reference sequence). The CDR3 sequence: CSANQETQYF. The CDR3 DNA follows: TGCAGTGCCAACCAAGAGACCCAGTACTTC.

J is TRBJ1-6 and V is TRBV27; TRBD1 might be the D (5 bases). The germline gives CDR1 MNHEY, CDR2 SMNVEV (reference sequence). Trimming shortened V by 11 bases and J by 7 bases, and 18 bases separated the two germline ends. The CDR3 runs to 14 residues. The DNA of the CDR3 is TGTGCCTCGGCCCTAACAGGCGCGAATTCACCCCTCCACTTT. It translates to CASALTGANSPLHF.

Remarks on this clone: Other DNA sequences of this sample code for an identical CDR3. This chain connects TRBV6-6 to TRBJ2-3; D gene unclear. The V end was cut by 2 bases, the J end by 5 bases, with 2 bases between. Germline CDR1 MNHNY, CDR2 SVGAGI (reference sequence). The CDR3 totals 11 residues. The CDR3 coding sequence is TGTGCCAGCAGTTACGGAGATACGCAGTATTTT. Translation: CASSYGDTQYF.

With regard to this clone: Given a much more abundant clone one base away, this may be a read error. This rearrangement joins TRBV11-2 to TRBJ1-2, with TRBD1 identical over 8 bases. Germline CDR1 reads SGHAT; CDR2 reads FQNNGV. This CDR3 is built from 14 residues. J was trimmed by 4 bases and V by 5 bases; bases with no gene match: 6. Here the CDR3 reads CASSPGQVSYGYTF. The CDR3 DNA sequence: TGTGCCAGCAGCCCGGGACAGGTGAGCTATGGCTACACCTTC.

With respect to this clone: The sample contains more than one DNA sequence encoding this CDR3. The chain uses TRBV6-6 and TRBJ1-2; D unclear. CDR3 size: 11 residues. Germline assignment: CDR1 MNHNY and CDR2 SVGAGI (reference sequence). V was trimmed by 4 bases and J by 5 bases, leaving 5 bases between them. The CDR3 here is CASSSEYGYTF. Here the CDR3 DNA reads TGTGCCAGCAGTTCCGAGTATGGCTACACCTTC.

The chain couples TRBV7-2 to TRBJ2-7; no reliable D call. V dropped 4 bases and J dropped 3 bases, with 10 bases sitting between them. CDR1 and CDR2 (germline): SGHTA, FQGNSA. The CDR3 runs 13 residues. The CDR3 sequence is CASSSGSYYEQYF. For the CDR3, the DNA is TGTGCCAGCAGCTCCGGGTCCTACTACGAGCAGTACTTC.

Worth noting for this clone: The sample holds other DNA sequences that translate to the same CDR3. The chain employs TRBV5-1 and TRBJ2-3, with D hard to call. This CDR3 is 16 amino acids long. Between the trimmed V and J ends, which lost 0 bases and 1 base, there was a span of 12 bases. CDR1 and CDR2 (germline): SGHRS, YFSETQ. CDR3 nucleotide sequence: TGCGCCAGCAGCTTGGAGGTGGGCCGGGGCACAGATACGCAGTATTTT. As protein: CASSLEVGRGTDTQYF. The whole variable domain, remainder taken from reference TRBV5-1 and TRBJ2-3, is KAGVTQTPRYLIKTRGQQVTLSCSPISGHRSVSWYQQTPGQGLQFLFEYFSETQRNKGNFPGRFSGRQFSNSRSEMNVSTLELGDSALYLCASSLEVGRGTDTQYFGPGTRLTVL.